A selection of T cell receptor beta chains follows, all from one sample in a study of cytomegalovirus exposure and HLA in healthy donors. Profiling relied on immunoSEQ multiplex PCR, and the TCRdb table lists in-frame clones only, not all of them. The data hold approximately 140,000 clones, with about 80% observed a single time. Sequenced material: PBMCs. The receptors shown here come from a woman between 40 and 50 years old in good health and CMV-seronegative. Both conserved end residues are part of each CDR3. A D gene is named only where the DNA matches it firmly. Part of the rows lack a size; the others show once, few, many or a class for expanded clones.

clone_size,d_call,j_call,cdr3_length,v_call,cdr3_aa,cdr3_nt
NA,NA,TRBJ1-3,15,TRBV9,CASSVTGSRPDTIYF,TGTGCCAGCAGCGTAACAGGGTCGAGGCCGGACACCATATATTTT
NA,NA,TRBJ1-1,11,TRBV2,CAGQTNTEAFF,TGTGCCGGACAGACGAACACTGAAGCTTTCTTT
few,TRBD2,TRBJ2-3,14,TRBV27,CASRGTSPTDTQYF,TGTGCCAGCAGGGGGACTAGCCCAACAGATACGCAGTATTTT
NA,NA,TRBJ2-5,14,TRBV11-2,CASSLGQGWKTQYF,TGTGCCAGCAGCTTAGGGCAGGGTTGGAAGACCCAGTACTTC
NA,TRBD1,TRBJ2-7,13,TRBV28,CASGDRVAYEQYF,TGTGCCAGCGGAGACAGGGTGGCCTACGAGCAGTACTTC
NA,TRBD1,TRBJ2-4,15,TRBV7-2,CASSSDRGVPNIQYF,TGTGCCAGCAGCTCCGACAGGGGTGTCCCTAACATTCAGTACTTC
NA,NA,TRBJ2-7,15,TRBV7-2,CASSLAPGLPYEQYF,TGTGCCAGCAGCTTAGCGCCAGGACTACCTTACGAGCAGTACTTC
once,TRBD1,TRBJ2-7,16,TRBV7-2,CASSLGDRVRSYEQYF,TGTGCCAGCAGCTTAGGGGACAGGGTACGGTCCTACGAGCAGTACTTC
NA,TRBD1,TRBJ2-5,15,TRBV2,CASTGQGLFQETQYF,TGTGCCAGTACGGGACAGGGCCTCTTCCAAGAGACCCAGTACTTC
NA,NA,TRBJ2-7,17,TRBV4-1,CASSQLGLSGPGHEQYF,TGCGCCAGCAGCCAATTGGGACTTAGCGGCCCGGGCCACGAGCAGTACTTC
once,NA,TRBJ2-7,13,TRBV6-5,CASSLYRSYEQYF,TGTGCCAGCAGCCTTTACAGATCCTACGAGCAGTACTTC
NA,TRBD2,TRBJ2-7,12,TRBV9,CASSAGGDEQYF,TGTGCCAGCAGCGCGGGAGGGGACGAGCAGTACTTC